The rows below give T cell receptor beta chains drawn from one sample of a study of memory CD4+ T cells and cytomegalovirus serostatus. Profiling relied on immunoSEQ multiplex PCR, and the TCRdb table lists in-frame clones only, not all of them. Of under 65,000 clones listed, roughly three quarters are singletons. Sequencing was done on a sample of memory CD4+ T cells from blood. Receptor source: an adult in good health and CMV-seronegative. Each CDR3 is given with its conserved first and last residue. Each record gives: clone size, V gene, J gene, D gene, CDR3 protein, CDR3 DNA. A D gene is named only where the DNA matches it firmly. Clone size is stated in some rows and not others, as once, few, many or a class when expanded.

clone_size: -
v_call: TRBV19
j_call: TRBJ1-4
d_call: TRBD1
cdr3_aa: CASSIDRGQGSGKLFF
cdr3_nt: TGTGCCAGTAGTATAGATCGGGGACAGGGATCTGGAAAACTGTTTTTT

clone_size: -
v_call: TRBV5-5
j_call: TRBJ2-7
d_call: -
cdr3_aa: CASSPARRREQYF
cdr3_nt: TGTGCCAGCAGCCCGGCGAGGCGCCGGGAGCAGTACTTC

clone_size: -
v_call: TRBV7-9
j_call: TRBJ1-2
d_call: -
cdr3_aa: CASSRPGIRDSNYGYTF
cdr3_nt: TGTGCCAGCAGCCGACCGGGTATCAGAGATTCTAACTATGGCTACACCTTC

clone_size: -
v_call: TRBV7-6
j_call: TRBJ1-1
d_call: -
cdr3_aa: CASSLTATSTGEAFF
cdr3_nt: TGTGCCAGCAGCCTAACTGCGACATCTACAGGTGAAGCTTTCTTT

clone_size: -
v_call: TRBV7-9
j_call: TRBJ1-1
d_call: -
cdr3_aa: CASSLGERTPPLEAFF
cdr3_nt: TGTGCCAGCAGCTTAGGGGAGAGGACTCCTCCCTTAGAAGCTTTCTTT

clone_size: -
v_call: TRBV28
j_call: TRBJ2-1
d_call: TRBD1
cdr3_aa: CASSSTGGGNEQFF
cdr3_nt: TGTGCCAGCAGTTCGACAGGGGGAGGGAATGAGCAGTTCTTC

clone_size: once
v_call: TRBV10-2
j_call: TRBJ1-5
d_call: -
cdr3_aa: CASGDPGKNSNQPQHF
cdr3_nt: TGCGCCAGCGGGGATCCGGGGAAAAATAGCAATCAGCCCCAGCATTTT

clone_size: -
v_call: TRBV14
j_call: TRBJ2-7
d_call: -
cdr3_aa: CASSQAFQGTYEQYF
cdr3_nt: TGTGCCAGCAGCCAAGCCTTTCAGGGGACCTACGAGCAGTACTTC

clone_size: -
v_call: TRBV11-2
j_call: TRBJ2-5
d_call: TRBD2
cdr3_aa: CASSLMSGTSGPQETQYF
cdr3_nt: TGTGCCAGCAGCCTCATGTCCGGGACTAGCGGGCCCCAAGAGACCCAGTACTTC

clone_size: -
v_call: TRBV7-2
j_call: TRBJ2-7
d_call: TRBD1
cdr3_aa: CASSSPSGTARYEQYF
cdr3_nt: TGTGCCAGCAGTTCCCCGTCCGGGACAGCTCGTTACGAGCAGTACTTC